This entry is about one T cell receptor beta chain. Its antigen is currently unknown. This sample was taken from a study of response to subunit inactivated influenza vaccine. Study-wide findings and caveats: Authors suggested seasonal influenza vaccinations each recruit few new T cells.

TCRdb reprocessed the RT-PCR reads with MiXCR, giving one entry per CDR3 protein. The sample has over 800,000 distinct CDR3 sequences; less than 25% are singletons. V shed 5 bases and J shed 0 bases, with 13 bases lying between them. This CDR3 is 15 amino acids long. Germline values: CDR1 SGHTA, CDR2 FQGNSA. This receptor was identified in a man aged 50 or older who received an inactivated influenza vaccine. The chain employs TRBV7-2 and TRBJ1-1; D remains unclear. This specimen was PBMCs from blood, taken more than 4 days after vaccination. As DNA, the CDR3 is TGTGCCAGCAGCCGTCAGGTCTCCATGAACACTGAAGCTTTCTTT. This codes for CASSRQVSMNTEAFF.